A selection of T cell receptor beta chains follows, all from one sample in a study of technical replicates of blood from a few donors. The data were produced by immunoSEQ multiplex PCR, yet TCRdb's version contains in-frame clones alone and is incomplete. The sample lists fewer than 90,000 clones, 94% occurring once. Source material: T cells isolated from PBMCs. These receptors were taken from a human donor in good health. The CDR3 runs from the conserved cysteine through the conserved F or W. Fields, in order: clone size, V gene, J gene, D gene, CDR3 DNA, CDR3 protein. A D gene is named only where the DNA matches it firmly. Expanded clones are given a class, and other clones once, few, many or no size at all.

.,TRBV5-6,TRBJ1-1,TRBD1,TGTGCCAGCAGCTTGGGCGACAGGGAGATACCTGAAGCTTTCTTT,CASSLGDREIPEAFF
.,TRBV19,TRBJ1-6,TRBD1,TGTGCCAGTAGCGAACAGGGGAATTCACCCCTCCACTTT,CASSEQGNSPLHF
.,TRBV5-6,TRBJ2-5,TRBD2,TGTGCCAGCAGCTGGCTGGGAGGGCAAGAGACCCAGTACTTC,CASSWLGGQETQYF
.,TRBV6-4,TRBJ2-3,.,TGTGCCAGCAGTGACTCGTGGGGGCGCCCAGATACGCAGTATTTT,CASSDSWGRPDTQYF
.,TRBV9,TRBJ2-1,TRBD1,TGTGCCAGCAGCCCAGGGACAGGGGGGCCAAGCTCCTACAATGAGCAGTTCTTC,CASSPGTGGPSSYNEQFF
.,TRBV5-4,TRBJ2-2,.,TGTGCCAGCAGCTTGAAGGTCGGGGGGGAGCTGTTTTTT,CASSLKVGGELFF
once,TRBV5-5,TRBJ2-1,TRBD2,TGTGCCAGCAGTCCCGGGGGGGCGATCTACAATGAGCAGTTCTTC,CASSPGGAIYNEQFF
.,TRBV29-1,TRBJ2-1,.,TGCAGCGTTGAATTGGGCCAAGTGGAATGGCAGTTCTTC,CSVELGQVEWQFF
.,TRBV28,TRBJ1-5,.,TGTGCCAGCAGCCAACTGAATCAGCCCCAGCATTTT,CASSQLNQPQHF
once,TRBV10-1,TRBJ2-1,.,TGCGCCAGCAGTGCAAAGCGGTACAATGAGCAGTTCTTC,CASSAKRYNEQFF
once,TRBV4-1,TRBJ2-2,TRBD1,TGCGCCAGCACGTTTAGTACAGGGGATGGAGGAACCGGGGAGCTGTTTTTT,CASTFSTGDGGTGELFF
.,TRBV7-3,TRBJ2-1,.,TGTGCCAGCAGCTTAGGGCAGGGCGACTACAATGAGCAGTTCTTC,CASSLGQGDYNEQFF
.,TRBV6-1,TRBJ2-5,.,TGTGCCAGCAGTGAATCCCCGGAAGAGACCCAGTACTTC,CASSESPEETQYF
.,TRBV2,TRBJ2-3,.,TGTGCCAGCAGCCTTGGAGTAGGCACAGATACGCAGTATTTT,CASSLGVGTDTQYF
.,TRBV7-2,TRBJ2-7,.,TGTGCCAGCAGCATAAAATACGAGCAGTACTTC,CASSIKYEQYF
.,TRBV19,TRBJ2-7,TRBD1,TGTGCCAGTAGCCTCGGACAGGACTCCTACGAGCAGTACTTC,CASSLGQDSYEQYF
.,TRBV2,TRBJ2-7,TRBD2,TGTGCCAGCAGTAGACTAGCGCTTAGCTCCTACGAGCAGTACTTC,CASSRLALSSYEQYF
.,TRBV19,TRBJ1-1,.,TGTGCCAGTAGTATGAAGACATTTATCCCTCACACTGAAGCTTTCTTT,CASSMKTFIPHTEAFF
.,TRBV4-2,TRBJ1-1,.,TGTGCCAGCAGCCGACTTCACGGGGGGCTAGGGCGGAACACTGAAGCTTTCTTT,CASSRLHGGLGRNTEAFF
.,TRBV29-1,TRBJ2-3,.,TGCAGCGTTATTCCCGCGGGAATCACAGATACGCAGTATTTT,CSVIPAGITDTQYF
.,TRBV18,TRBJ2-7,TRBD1,TGTGCCAGCTCACTGGCCGGGACAGGGGACGAGCAGTACTTC,CASSLAGTGDEQYF
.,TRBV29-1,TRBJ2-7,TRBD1,TGCAGCGTTCTAGGACAGGGATCCTACGAGCAGTACTTC,CSVLGQGSYEQYF
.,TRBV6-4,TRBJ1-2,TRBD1,TGTGCCAGCAGTGGGGACAGGGACTATGGCTACACCTTC,CASSGDRDYGYTF